These 32 T cell receptor beta chains were sequenced from one sample in a study of T cells in Graves' hyperthyroidism and ophthalmopathy. Authors of the study amplified TCR beta CDR3 regions from RNA transcripts. Researchers ran a first-round RT-PCR on the TCR CDR3 using the HTBI primer set. A single record per CDR3 protein comes from TCRdb applying MiXCR to the multiplex PCR reads. In the table there are 610,000 or so distinct CDR3 sequences, 46% of which are singletons. Sequencing used peripheral blood or thyroid tissue (not recorded which). These receptors were obtained from a woman under 30 with Graves' hyperthyroidism.

Details on this clonotype: Mismatch with germline at one junction end may stem from a read error. The chain combines TRBV5-4 with TRBJ1-6; D call uncertain. CDR1 SGHNT and CDR2 YYREEE come from the germline V gene (reference sequence). CDR3 length: 17 residues. The CDR3 sequence is CASSLEARTAVGSPLHF. CDR3 nucleotides: TGCGCCAGCAGCCTGGAAGCACGGACCGCCGTAGGATCACCCCTCCACTTT.

The chain couples TRBV29-1 to TRBJ1-2, with unresolved D. The germline CDR1 and CDR2 sequences are SQVTM and ANQGSEA. Trimming stripped 0 bases from V and 12 bases from J, with 17 bases between. This CDR3 contains 13 residues. The DNA for the CDR3 is TGCAGCGTTGAAGATCCACAGTCCTCTGGAAACACCTTC. Translating it yields CSVEDPQSSGNTF.

The chain uses TRBV10-3 and TRBJ1-6; the match to TRBD1 covers 8 bases. CDR3 size: 20 residues. V dropped 4 bases and J dropped 6; count of bases not matched to a gene: 20. Germline lookup yields CDR1 ENHRY and CDR2 SYGVKD. CDR3 DNA sequence: TGTGCCATCAGTGCCCGGGACAGGTCTGCGTTTCGGACAACTAATTCACCCCTCCACTTT. Its translation is CAISARDRSAFRTTNSPLHF.

This chain connects TRBV29-1 to TRBJ2-7, with TRBD2 as a possible D gene (5 bases). V lost 7 bases to trimming and J lost 4 bases, with 14 bases between them. CDR3 length: 12 residues. Germline values: CDR1 SQVTM, CDR2 ANQGSEA. CDR3: CSAGDTGYEQYF. CDR3 DNA sequence: TGCAGCGCTGGAGATACGGGGTACGAGCAGTACTTC.

This clonotype was found many times. This chain links TRBV20-1 with TRBJ1-2, with D tentatively TRBD1 (6 bases). The CDR3 covers 15 residues. V lost 0 bases and J 11 bases, leaving 22 bases between the germline ends. The germline CDR1 and CDR2 sequences are DFQATT and SNEGSKA (reference sequence). This CDR3 is CSARDQISPTGRYTF. The CDR3 coding sequence is TGCAGTGCTAGAGACCAGATCTCGCCGACAGGTCGTTACACCTTC.

The chain couples TRBV20-1 to TRBJ1-6, with 8 nucleotides matching TRBD1. V trimming: 3 bases; J trimming: 7 bases; junction bases outside the gene matches: 8. The CDR3 is made up of 15 amino acids. Looked up from germline, CDR1 is DFQATT and CDR2 is SNEGSKA (reference sequence). In nucleotides, the CDR3 is TGCAGTGCTAGTGACAGGGGCTCCACAAATTCACCCCTCCACTTT. This gives the protein CSASDRGSTNSPLHF.

This clonotype was counted many times. The chain recombines TRBV5-1 with TRBJ2-2, with 7 bases fitting TRBD2. This CDR3 comprises 16 residues. The V and J ends lost 1 base and 6 bases, in that order; junction bases with no gene match: 9. CDR1 and CDR2 (germline): SGHRS, YFSETQ. The CDR3 sequence is CASSLSGRAQAGELFF. Here the CDR3 DNA reads TGCGCCAGCAGCTTGTCGGGGAGGGCCCAGGCCGGGGAGCTGTTTTTT.

This clonotype was counted many times. This chain joins TRBV27 and TRBJ1-1, with 9 bases aligning to TRBD1. The CDR3 totals 13 residues. Germline V gene data show CDR1 as MNHEY and CDR2 as SMNVEV (reference sequence). V was pared by 6 bases and J by 5 bases, with 4 bases of the junction left unmatched. DNA for the CDR3: TGTGCCAGCAGGGGGACAGGGTTTACTGAAGCTTTCTTT. Its translation: CASRGTGFTEAFF.

This clonotype was found many times. V and J are TRBV11-1 and TRBJ2-7; D unresolved. The CDR3 consists of 15 residues. The V end was cut by 3 bases, the J end by 0 bases, with 12 bases between. CDR1 and CDR2 from the germline V gene are SGHAT and FQDESV (reference sequence). The CDR3 DNA follows: TGTGCCAGCAGCTTCGCGACCTATAGCTCCTACGAGCAGTACTTC. Translated, it gives CASSFATYSSYEQYF.

Many counts were recorded for this clonotype. The chain joins TRBV5-8 to TRBJ1-1, with 7 bases fitting TRBD1. Germline values: CDR1 SGHTS, CDR2 YDEGEE. CDR3 length: 15 residues. The trim removed 4 bases at V and 1 base at J, leaving 7 bases unmatched. The CDR3 DNA follows: TGTGCCAGCAGCCACCCTAGACAGGGGAACACTGAAGCTTTCTTT. It codes for CASSHPRQGNTEAFF. Complete variable domain (other parts from reference TRBV5-8 and TRBJ1-1): EAGVTQSPTHLIKTRGQQATLRCSPISGHTSVYWYQQALGLGLQFLLWYDEGEERNRGNFPPRFSGRQFPNYSSELNVNALELEDSALYLCASSHPRQGNTEAFFGQGTRLTVV.

This clonotype was seen repeatedly, ten times or more. The chain couples TRBV6-6 to TRBJ2-2; TRBD2 matches 12 bases. Losses at the gene ends were 6 bases for V and 2 bases for J; bases not matched to a gene: 4. This CDR3 region has 16 residues. The germline CDR1 and CDR2 sequences are MNHNY and SVGAGI (reference sequence). The CDR3 DNA is TGTGCCAGCAGCTTTGGACTAGCGGGAAACACCGGGGAGCTGTTTTTT. This sequence encodes CASSFGLAGNTGELFF.

The V call is TRBV19, the J call TRBJ1-1, with 7 nucleotides matching TRBD1. The germline gives CDR1 LNHDA, CDR2 SQIVND (reference sequence). Trimming took 7 bases from V and 5 from J; bases not matched to a gene: 7. This CDR3 contains 13 residues. CDR3 protein: CASMRGPDTEAFF. Written as DNA, the CDR3 is TGTGCCAGTATGAGGGGGCCGGATACTGAAGCTTTCTTT. The full variable domain, with the rest looked up from reference TRBV19 and TRBJ1-1, is DGGITQSPKYLFRKEGQNVTLSCEQNLNHDAMYWYRQDPGQGLRLIYYSQIVNDFQKGDIAEGYSVSREKKESFPLTVTSAQKNPTAFYLCASMRGPDTEAFFGQGTRLTVV.

This rearrangement joins TRBV11-1 to TRBJ2-1, with 8 bases fitting TRBD1. Germline CDR1 and CDR2: SGHAT and FQDESV (reference sequence). With V trimmed by 4 bases and J by 5 bases, 13 bases remained unmatched. CDR3 length: 17 residues. The DNA for the CDR3 is TGTGCCAGCAGCTCGGACAGGGAACCGGGAGTTAACAATGAGCAGTTCTTC. Encoded protein: CASSSDREPGVNNEQFF.

This clonotype was observed at least ten times. A read error may account for a junction end that differs from germline. This chain joins TRBV19 and TRBJ1-1, with D perhaps TRBD1 (6 bases). CDR1 and CDR2 from the germline V gene are LNHDA and SQIVND (reference sequence). The CDR3 runs to 13 residues. CDR3 residues: CASSTQGVSEALF. DNA of the CDR3: TGTGCCAGTAGTACACAGGGAGTGAGTGAAGCTCTCTTT.

Ten or more counts support this clonotype. The V and J genes are TRBV20-1 and TRBJ2-7, with D uncertain. CDR1 is DFQATT and CDR2 is SNEGSKA in the germline V gene (reference sequence). V lost 3 bases and J lost 5, with 17 bases in between. CDR3 size: 14 residues. CDR3 protein: CSASDFGELDEQYF. CDR3 nucleotide sequence: TGCAGTGCTAGCGATTTTGGGGAATTGGACGAGCAGTACTTC.

This clonotype was counted many times. V and J are TRBV5-8 and TRBJ2-5; tentative D call: TRBD2 (6 bases). Trimming pared 3 bases from V and 1 base from J, leaving 10 bases between. The CDR3 contains 14 residues. Germline V gene sequence: CDR1 SGHTS, CDR2 YDEGEE. As DNA, the CDR3 is TGTGCCAGCAGCTCTTTAGCGGCCCAAGAGACCCAGTACTTC. This encodes CASSSLAAQETQYF.

This clonotype was seen more than once but under ten times. The V call is TRBV24-1, the J call TRBJ2-1; 9 bases line up with TRBD2. With 4 bases clipped from V and 5 bases from J, the junction kept 5 bases outside the gene matches. The CDR3 spans 15 residues. The germline CDR1 and CDR2 sequences are KGHDR and SFDVKD. CDR3 amino acids: CATSDLTSGHNEQFF. The CDR3 region has the DNA TGTGCCACCAGTGACCTGACTAGCGGACACAATGAGCAGTTCTTC.

This clonotype was observed at least ten times. The chain employs TRBV7-9 and TRBJ2-5; the D is unclear. Germline CDR1 is SEHNR and CDR2 is FQNEAQ (reference sequence). This CDR3 is 12 amino acids long. Deletions cut 6 bases from V and 2 bases from J, with 7 bases between. DNA of the CDR3: TGTGCCAGCAGGACAAAACAAGAGACCCAGTACTTC. Translating gives CASRTKQETQYF.

The chain carries TRBV9 and TRBJ2-5; 7 positions match TRBD2. Per germline, CDR1 SGDLS and CDR2 YYNGEE. With 7 bases clipped from V and 6 bases from J, the junction kept 3 bases outside the gene matches. CDR3 size: 11 residues. The CDR3 DNA is TGTGCCAGCGGGGGGGGGAAGACCCAGTACTTC. Protein sequence: CASGGGKTQYF.

This clonotype is a singleton in its sample. This CDR3 is CSYSGDNSYEQYF. CDR3 DNA sequence: TGCAGTTACTCGGGGGACAACTCCTACGAGCAGTACTTC. The rearrangement uses TRBV29-1 and TRBJ2-7; TRBD1 or TRBD2 may be the D gene (6 bases each). Germline values: CDR1 SQVTM, CDR2 ANQGSEA. CDR3 length: 13 amino acids.

This clonotype has just a few counts. This chain uses TRBV7-8 with TRBJ2-7; tentative D call: TRBD1 (6 bases). TRBJ2-1 matches the DNA end more closely, so the J call is doubtful. CDR1 SGHVS and CDR2 FQNEAQ come from the germline V gene. The CDR3 runs to 16 residues. The CDR3 loop reads CASSLGRQVTYNEQFF. The DNA for the CDR3 is TGTGCCAGCAGCTTGGGCCGACAGGTCACCTACAATGAGCAGTTCTTC.

Details on this clonotype: At one end the junction does not follow the germline gene, possibly because of a read error. The rearrangement links TRBV29-1 to TRBJ1-1; 7 bases line up with TRBD1. Germline V lookup: CDR1 SQVTM, CDR2 ANQGSEA. The CDR3 loop spans 13 amino acids. The chain's CDR3 is CAWDDRVGTEAFF. CDR3 DNA: TGTGCCTGGGATGACAGGGTTGGGACTGAAGCTTTCTTT.

On this clonotype: A clone one base away is much larger, so this may be a read error. V is TRBV5-1 and J is TRBJ2-7; weak D call: TRBD2 (6 bases). The CDR3 runs to 14 residues. Germline V gene data show CDR1 as SGHRS and CDR2 as YFSETQ. CDR3 nucleotide sequence: TGCGCCAGCAGCTTAACGGGACTTCCATACGAGCAGTGCTTC. Protein product: CASSLTGLPYEQCF. Combining the CDR3 with reference TRBV5-1 and TRBJ2-7 gives the whole variable domain KAGVTQTPRYLIKTRGQQVTLSCSPISGHRSVSWYQQTPGQGLQFLFEYFSETQRNKGNFPGRFSGRQFSNSRSEMNVSTLELGDSALYLCASSLTGLPYEQCFGPGTRLTVT.

The chain recombines TRBV20-1 with TRBJ2-7; the match to TRBD2 covers 8 bases. CDR1 and CDR2 (germline): DFQATT, SNEGSKA (reference sequence). The CDR3 extends over 12 amino acids. The junction had 9 bases not matched to a gene; V was cut back by 3 bases and J by 11 bases. The chain's CDR3 is CSASFPGGVEYF. The DNA of the CDR3 is TGCAGTGCTAGTTTCCCCGGGGGGGTCGAGTACTTC.

This clonotype was seen many times. The rearrangement links TRBV11-2 to TRBJ1-3; D not resolved. Trimming removed 5 bases at V and 0 bases at J, with 11 bases between. CDR3 length equals 15 residues. CDR1 and CDR2 from the germline V gene are SGHAT and FQNNGV. CDR3 amino acids: CASSRVGISGNTIYF. CDR3 nucleotide sequence: TGTGCCAGCAGCAGAGTGGGGATCTCTGGAAACACCATATATTTT.

This clonotype was seen at least ten times. The chain has TRBV29-1 and TRBJ1-1, with 8 bases matching TRBD1. The CDR3 contains 15 residues. Germline CDR1 SQVTM, CDR2 ANQGSEA. The V and J ends lost 6 bases and 0 bases, in that order; junction bases with no gene match: 9. The CDR3 DNA reads as TGCAGCGTCCCTGACAGGGGCGAGATGAACACTGAAGCTTTCTTT. Encoded protein: CSVPDRGEMNTEAFF.

This clonotype was recorded many times. This chain joins TRBV10-2 and TRBJ2-7, with D perhaps TRBD1 or TRBD2 (5 bases each). Trimming left V 6 bases short and J 7 bases short, with 16 bases between. Germline lookup yields CDR1 WSHSY and CDR2 SAAADI. The CDR3 totals 13 residues. The CDR3 DNA is TGCGCCAGCAGACCTTCTGGGGGAAAGGAGCAGTACTTC. It is translated as CASRPSGGKEQYF.

This chain links TRBV20-1 with TRBJ1-1; D unresolved. Trimming shortened V by 8 bases and J by 11 bases, and 9 bases separated the two germline ends. The CDR3 totals 8 residues. Germline lookup yields CDR1 DFQATT and CDR2 SNEGSKA (reference sequence). CDR3 sequence: CSPPGAFF. In DNA form, the CDR3 reads TGCAGTCCCCCGGGGGCTTTCTTT.

Points on this clonotype: Given a much more abundant clone one base away, this may be a read error. This sequence joins TRBV7-3 and TRBJ2-7, with 10 bases that match TRBD1. Judging by the DNA end, TRBJ2-1 fits better; the J call may be wrong. The CDR3 is 14 amino acids. Germline CDR1 and CDR2: SGHTA and FQGTGA. CDR3: CASSRTGGSGEQFF. The CDR3 DNA reads as TGTGCCAGCAGCCGGACAGGGGGTTCGGGTGAGCAGTTCTTC.

This clonotype was detected only a few times. The chain is built from TRBV5-5 and TRBJ1-2; TRBD1 matches at 8 bases. The J segment lost 5 bases and the V segment lost 3 bases, leaving 15 bases of the junction unmatched. Per the germline V gene, CDR1 is SGHKS and CDR2 is YYEKEE (reference sequence). The CDR3 covers 17 residues. CDR3 sequence: CASSSATWTGSRYGYTF. The CDR3 DNA is TGTGCCAGCAGCTCCGCTACATGGACAGGGAGTAGGTATGGCTACACCTTC.

J is TRBJ2-7 and V is TRBV4-1; possibly TRBD2 for D (6 bases). Germline V gene lookup returns CDR1 MGHRA and CDR2 YSYEKL. The V and J ends lost 0 bases and 3 bases respectively, with 12 bases between them. The CDR3 loop spans 15 amino acids. CDR3 protein: CASSQDRSSGYEQYF. The CDR3 DNA reads TGCGCCAGCAGCCAAGACCGGAGTAGCGGCTACGAGCAGTACTTC.

In this sample, this clonotype turned up many times. This chain links TRBV2 with TRBJ2-7; 9 nucleotides match TRBD1. The V gene's germline CDR1 is SNHLY and CDR2 FYNNEI. CDR3 length: 16 amino acids. The ends lost 6 bases at V and 2 bases at J; junction bases unmatched: 11. CDR3 in amino acids: CASSLPRTGETYEQYF. The CDR3 bases are TGTGCCAGCAGCCTACCCCGGACAGGGGAAACCTACGAGCAGTACTTC.